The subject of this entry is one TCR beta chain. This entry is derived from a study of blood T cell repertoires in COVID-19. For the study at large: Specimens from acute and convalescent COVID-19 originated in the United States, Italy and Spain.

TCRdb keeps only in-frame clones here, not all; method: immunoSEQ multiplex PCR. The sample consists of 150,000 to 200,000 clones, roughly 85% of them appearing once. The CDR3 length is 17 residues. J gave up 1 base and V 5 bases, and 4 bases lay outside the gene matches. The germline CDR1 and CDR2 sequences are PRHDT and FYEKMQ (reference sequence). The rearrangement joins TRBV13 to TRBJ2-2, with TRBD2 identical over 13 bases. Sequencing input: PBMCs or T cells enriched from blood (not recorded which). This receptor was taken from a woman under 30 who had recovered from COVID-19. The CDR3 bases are TGTGCCAGCAGCCTGGGACTAGCGGGAAAGAACACCGGGGAGCTGTTTTTT. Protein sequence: CASSLGLAGKNTGELFF.